This T cell receptor beta chain was recovered during a study of CD8 T cells in ankylosing spondylitis. Germline lookup yields CDR1 SQVTM and CDR2 ANQGSEA. CDR3 size: 14 residues. V was clipped by 4 bases and J by 5 bases; unmatched bases: 8. TCRdb reprocessed the 5' RACE reads via MiXCR and lists one record per CDR3 protein. The table lists more than 60,000 distinct CDR3 sequences, more than 5.5% of them singletons. The sequencing input was synovial fluid, either unsorted or a sorted T cell fraction (not recorded which). V usage is TRBV29-1 and J usage is TRBJ1-5; 7 bases fit TRBD1. The sequence came from a male donor with ankylosing spondylitis. This chain's CDR3 is CSVGEQGRDQPQHF. The CDR3, as DNA: TGCAGCGTTGGGGAACAGGGGAGGGATCAGCCCCAGCATTTT. The whole variable domain, remainder taken from reference TRBV29-1 and TRBJ1-5, is SAVISQKPSRDICQRGTSLTIQCQVDSQVTMMFWYRQQPGQSLTLIATANQGSEATYESGFVIDKFPISRPNLTFSTLTVSNMSPEDSSIYLCSVGEQGRDQPQHFGDGTRLSIL.